Below are 10 T cell receptor beta chains sequenced from a single sample in a study of blood T cell repertoires in COVID-19. Measured with immunoSEQ multiplex PCR; TCRdb has only the in-frame clones, and not every one. The sample shows around 340,000 clones, about 86% of them seen only once. Sequencing was done on a sample of PBMCs or T cells enriched from blood (not recorded which). All receptors derive from a woman aged 40-49 years with acute COVID-19.

The V gene is TRBV7-9, the J gene TRBJ2-7, with D perhaps TRBD1 (6 bases). The CDR3 has 14 residues. Trimming cost V 2 bases and J 3 bases, with 11 bases left between them. Per the germline V gene, CDR1 is SEHNR and CDR2 is FQNEAQ (reference sequence). The CDR3, as DNA: TGTGCCAGCAGCTTATACTTGGACAGCTACGAGCAGTACTTC. Residues: CASSLYLDSYEQYF. The full variable domain, with the rest looked up from reference TRBV7-9 and TRBJ2-7, is DTGVSQNPRHKITKRGQNVTFRCDPISEHNRLYWYRQTLGQGPEFLTYFQNEAQLEKSRLLSDRFSAERPKGSFSTLEIQRTEQGDSAMYLCASSLYLDSYEQYFGPGTRLTVT.

The rearrangement uses TRBV28 and TRBJ1-5, with D perhaps matching TRBD1 (6 bases). The CDR3 spans 17 residues. Trimming removed 1 base at V and 4 bases at J, with 17 bases between. Germline V gene lookup returns CDR1 MDHEN and CDR2 SYDVKM. The CDR3 DNA sequence: TGTGCCAGCAGTTTATCGGGAAGGGGGAGCGCGAATCAGCCCCAGCATTTT. Translation gives CASSLSGRGSANQPQHF.

The rearrangement links TRBV10-3 to TRBJ2-1; 9 bases align to TRBD2. The J segment lost 15 bases and the V segment lost 3 bases, leaving 12 bases of the junction unmatched. This CDR3 contains 14 residues. CDR1 and CDR2 from the germline V gene are ENHRY and SYGVKD. The CDR3 nucleotides read TGTGCCATCAGTGAAGGCGGGAGGGCTGTTGGCGCGTTCTTC. Translation: CAISEGGRAVGAFF.

V usage is TRBV5-1 and J usage is TRBJ2-2; weak D call: TRBD1 (5 bases). Trimming took off 0 bases at V and 4 bases at J, with 10 bases between the two ends. The CDR3 has 15 amino acids. Per the germline V gene, CDR1 is SGHRS and CDR2 is YFSETQ. For the CDR3, the DNA is TGCGCCAGCAGCTTGGAGGGGCAGGCCACCGGGGAGCTGTTTTTT. Translation gives CASSLEGQATGELFF.

Details on this clone: At one end, the junction sequence differs from germline, possibly due to a read error. CDR3 in amino acids: CASSPRGGPSNEQYF. CDR3 bases: TGCGCCAGCAGCCCGAGAGGAGGGCCCTCCAACGAGCAGTACTTC. The V gene is TRBV4-3, the J gene TRBJ2-7; D is possibly TRBD2 (6 bases). The CDR3 runs to 15 residues. Germline assignment: CDR1 LGHNA and CDR2 YSLEER.

The V gene is TRBV28, the J gene TRBJ2-7; 12 bases map to TRBD2. Germline V gives CDR1 MDHEN, CDR2 SYDVKM. The CDR3 spans 14 residues. V shed 5 bases, J shed 4 bases, and the junction held 3 bases outside the gene matches. The CDR3 is CASSLTSGRYEQYF. The CDR3 bases are TGTGCCAGCAGTCTAACTAGCGGGAGGTACGAGCAGTACTTC.

This chain links TRBV10-3 with TRBJ1-4; no clear D gene. Between the trimmed V and J ends, which lost 11 bases and 7 bases, there was a span of 20 bases. Germline CDR1 is ENHRY and CDR2 is SYGVKD. This CDR3 contains 14 residues. CDR3 bases: TGTGCCTCGTCTGGCGGGGAGACGGGTGAAAAACTGTTTTTT. It yields the protein CASSGGETGEKLFF.

This chain joins TRBV28 and TRBJ1-1, with TRBD1 matching over 7 bases. CDR3 length: 16 residues. In germline, CDR1 is MDHEN, CDR2 SYDVKM. V trimming: 5 bases; J trimming: 1 base; junction bases outside the gene matches: 10. The CDR3 region is CASSAYRGIENTEAFF. The CDR3 bases are TGTGCCAGCAGTGCATACAGGGGAATTGAGAACACTGAAGCTTTCTTT.

This clone was picked up a small number of times. J is TRBJ2-7 and V is TRBV5-1; TRBD2 might be the D (6 bases). CDR1 and CDR2 from the germline V gene are SGHRS and YFSETQ. The CDR3 is 13 residues long. V was shortened by 2 bases and J by 6 bases, with 12 bases between the two germline ends. CDR3 sequence (DNA): TGCGCCAGCAGCTTAACTGGGGGAGGCGAGCAGTACTTC. This encodes CASSLTGGGEQYF.

The rearrangement uses TRBV15 and TRBJ1-2; no clear D. Germline-derived CDR1 and CDR2 are LNHNV and YYDKDF (reference sequence). The CDR3 sequence is 16 residues long. Trimming stripped 7 bases from V and 4 bases from J, with 22 bases between. The CDR3 nucleotides read TGTGCCACCACCCGTGGCAGAGGAGCCTTAGGCTATGGCTACACCTTC. Amino acids: CATTRGRGALGYGYTF.